This passage covers 22 T cell receptor beta chains from one sample sequenced in a study of blood T cell repertoires in COVID-19. Repertoires were generated with immunoSEQ multiplex PCR, while TCRdb's copy carries only in-frame clones and drops some. Of hundreds of thousands of clones listed, more than 85% are singletons. The sample consisted of peripheral blood. These receptors came from a man aged 35-49 years with acute or convalescent COVID-19.

This clone was observed a single time. The chain links TRBV27 to TRBJ1-1; D unresolved. Trimming shortened V by 0 bases and J by 0 bases, and 5 bases separated the two germline ends. The CDR3 has 14 residues. Per germline, CDR1 MNHEY and CDR2 SMNVEV (reference sequence). Here the CDR3 reads CASSLSRLNTEAFF. Here the CDR3 DNA reads TGTGCCAGCAGTTTATCCAGATTGAACACTGAAGCTTTCTTT.

V usage is TRBV10-3 and J usage is TRBJ1-1; maybe TRBD1 (6 bases). The CDR3 is 18 residues long. The ends were cut back, 3 bases at V and 0 bases at J, with 20 bases in the middle. CDR1 ENHRY and CDR2 SYGVKD come from the germline V gene. CDR3 nucleotide sequence: TGTGCCATCAGTGACCCAGCCGGGACACAGCTCATGAACACTGAAGCTTTCTTT. This encodes CAISDPAGTQLMNTEAFF.

The J gene is TRBJ1-5, the V gene TRBV3-1 (or the pseudogene TRBV3-2), with D uncertain. V lost 1 base and J lost 6, with 4 bases in between. This CDR3 is 12 amino acids long. Germline values: CDR1 LGHDT, CDR2 YNNKEL (reference sequence). The CDR3 reads CASSQAGQPQHF. CDR3 in DNA: TGTGCCAGCAGCCAAGCGGGTCAGCCCCAGCATTTT.

This chain connects TRBV19 to TRBJ2-3, with a tentative D call TRBD2 (6 bases). Germline CDR1 is LNHDA and CDR2 is SQIVND (reference sequence). With 2 bases removed from V and 2 bases from J, the gap between germline ends came to 11 bases. The CDR3 is 15 amino acids. CDR3 sequence: CASSIRGGITDTQYF. DNA for the CDR3: TGTGCCAGTAGTATACGTGGAGGGATCACAGATACGCAGTATTTT.

V and J are TRBV29-1 and TRBJ1-2, with a tentative D call TRBD1 (6 bases). Germline-derived CDR1 and CDR2 are SQVTM and ANQGSEA. This CDR3 is built from 15 residues. Trimming cost V 5 bases and J 8 bases, with 24 bases left between them. The CDR3 sequence: CSVRWAGRGGDGYTF. CDR3 DNA sequence: TGCAGCGTTCGTTGGGCGGGCAGGGGTGGAGACGGCTACACCTTC. The complete variable domain, with remaining parts taken from reference TRBV29-1 and TRBJ1-2, reads SAVISQKPSRDICQRGTSLTIQCQVDSQVTMMFWYRQQPGQSLTLIATANQGSEATYESGFVIDKFPISRPNLTFSTLTVSNMSPEDSSIYLCSVRWAGRGGDGYTFGSGTRLTVV.

The gene calls are TRBV24-1 and TRBJ1-1; unclear D gene. Trimming cost V 0 bases and J 0 bases, with 7 bases left between them. Per the germline V gene, CDR1 is KGHDR and CDR2 is SFDVKD. The CDR3 consists of 15 residues. The CDR3 sequence is CATSDLGRMNTEAFF. In DNA, the CDR3 is TGTGCCACCAGTGATTTGGGCAGGATGAACACTGAAGCTTTCTTT.

This chain links TRBV5-1 with TRBJ2-7, with D maybe TRBD2 (6 bases). This CDR3 spans 15 amino acids. Deletions cut 0 bases from V and 0 bases from J, with 10 bases between. CDR1 and CDR2 from the germline V gene are SGHRS and YFSETQ. The CDR3 spells CASSLAGRSSYEQYF. CDR3 in DNA: TGCGCCAGCAGCTTGGCCGGGAGAAGCTCCTACGAGCAGTACTTC.

V gene TRBV19 combines with J gene TRBJ1-2; TRBD1 matches at 7 bases. V gave up 3 bases and J gave up 1 base; unmatched junction bases: 11. This CDR3 contains 17 residues. Germline V CDR1 and CDR2: LNHDA, SQIVND (reference sequence). The CDR3: CASSIVYSGDSNYGYTF. DNA for the CDR3: TGTGCCAGTAGTATTGTCTATTCTGGGGACAGTAACTATGGCTACACCTTC.

This clone has only one observation. CDR3 DNA sequence: TGTGCCAGCAGTCCCGGGGGTCGGGACGCAAAGTTCTTC. Translated: CASSPGGRDAKFF. The chain joins TRBV27 to TRBJ2-1; possible D gene TRBD2, 6 bases. Germline CDR1 and CDR2: MNHEY and SMNVEV (reference sequence). V was cut by 5 bases and J by 14 bases, with 19 bases left in between. This CDR3 contains 13 residues.

The chain uses TRBV28 and TRBJ2-3, with TRBD1 matching over 8 bases. CDR1 and CDR2 from the germline V gene are MDHEN and SYDVKM. The CDR3 covers 16 residues. The trim removed 5 bases at V and 1 base at J, leaving 8 bases unmatched. CDR3 sequence reads: CASSPFPGQGTDTQYF. Here the CDR3 DNA reads TGTGCCAGCAGTCCCTTTCCGGGACAGGGCACAGATACGCAGTATTTT.

CDR3 region: CASSDGTSGSRDTQYF. The DNA of the CDR3 is TGCGCCAGCAGTGATGGGACTAGCGGGAGTAGAGATACGCAGTATTTT. The rearrangement links TRBV10-1 to TRBJ2-3; 14 bases fit TRBD2. The CDR3 is 16 amino acids. Germline lookup yields CDR1 WNHNN and CDR2 SYGVQD (reference sequence). J was trimmed by 5 bases and V by 3 bases; bases with no gene match: 4.

A word on this clone: One end of the junction fails to match germline, which may point to a read error. The chain is built from TRBV7-3 and TRBJ2-1, with 12 bases lining up with TRBD2. This CDR3 spans 15 amino acids. Germline V gene sequence: CDR1 SGHTA, CDR2 FQGTGA. CDR3 coding DNA: TGTGCCAGCAGCATAACGGGACTAGCGGGCAATGAGCAGTTCTTC. This sequence encodes CASSITGLAGNEQFF.

This rearrangement joins TRBV10-2 to TRBJ1-2; D not resolved. Germline V gene sequence: CDR1 WSHSY, CDR2 SAAADI. The CDR3 contains 12 residues. V lost 6 bases to trimming and J lost 6 bases, with 11 bases between them. The CDR3 loop reads CASSPGGHGYTF. CDR3 DNA: TGCGCCAGCAGCCCTGGAGGGCATGGCTACACCTTC.

This rearrangement joins TRBV6-2 or TRBV6-3 to TRBJ2-7; maybe TRBD2 (6 bases). The germline V gene has CDR1 MNHEY and CDR2 SVGEGT. Between the trimmed V and J ends, which lost 5 bases and 0 bases, there was a span of 11 bases. This CDR3 has 14 residues. The CDR3 region is CASSPAGLSYEQYF. CDR3 DNA: TGTGCCAGCAGTCCGGCGGGACTCTCCTACGAGCAGTACTTC.

The gene calls are TRBV7-6 and TRBJ1-2; 9 nucleotides align to TRBD1. Germline V gene data show CDR1 as SGHVS and CDR2 as FNYEAQ. This CDR3 has 15 residues. J was trimmed by 2 bases and V by 5 bases; bases with no gene match: 6. CDR3 sequence: CASSPQQGANYGYTF. Here the CDR3 DNA reads TGTGCCAGCAGCCCCCAACAGGGGGCGAACTATGGCTACACCTTC.

V and J are TRBV27 and TRBJ2-4, with TRBD1 matching over 10 bases. Germline V gene data show CDR1 as MNHEY and CDR2 as SMNVEV (reference sequence). Trimming cost V 6 bases and J 7 bases; bases outside gene matches: 15. There are 17 residues in the CDR3. CDR3 nucleotides: TGTGCCAGCAGGCCAACCTATTCGGGGACAGGGGTGAACATTCAGTACTTC. Its translation is CASRPTYSGTGVNIQYF.

The chain recombines TRBV3-1 (or the pseudogene TRBV3-2) with TRBJ2-5, with 11 positions matching TRBD2. CDR1 LGHDT and CDR2 YNNKEL come from the germline V gene (reference sequence). The CDR3 extends over 17 amino acids. V lost 2 bases and J lost 2; bases outside the gene matches: 7. CDR3 bases: TGTGCCAGCAGCCAACCTCTAGCGGGGGGCTCGCAAGAGACCCAGTACTTC. Protein sequence: CASSQPLAGGSQETQYF.

This clone was seen once. The junction differs from germline at one of its ends, possibly a read error. V and J are TRBV7-3 and TRBJ2-5; D possibly corresponds to TRBD1 (6 bases). The CDR3 extends over 13 amino acids. The germline CDR1 and CDR2 sequences are SGHTA and FQGTGA. This chain's CDR3 is CASSLGGQGTQYF. CDR3 sequence (DNA): TGTGCCAGCAGCTTAGGGGGCCAAGGGACCCAGTACTTC.

J is TRBJ2-7 and V is TRBV10-3; tentatively, D is TRBD1 (6 bases). The CDR3 runs 14 residues. Germline V lookup: CDR1 ENHRY, CDR2 SYGVKD. Trimming took 0 bases from V and 7 from J, leaving 13 bases between them. CDR3 amino acids: CAISESQGRGEQYF. Here the CDR3 DNA reads TGTGCCATCAGTGAGTCTCAGGGAAGGGGGGAGCAGTACTTC.

This clone was detected once. CDR3 bases: TGTGCCATCAGTGTCGGGACAGCTTACGAGCAGTACTTC. Its protein is CAISVGTAYEQYF. The rearrangement links TRBV10-3 to TRBJ2-7, with 7 bases identical to TRBD1. The V and J ends lost 4 bases and 4 bases, in that order; junction bases with no gene match: 4. Germline V gives CDR1 ENHRY, CDR2 SYGVKD. The CDR3 is 13 residues long.

V gene TRBV5-3 combines with J gene TRBJ1-2; 10 bases are a match to TRBD1. TRBV5-3 is recorded as an ORF, its role being uncertain. The CDR3 runs 14 residues. V shed 3 bases and J 4 bases; nucleotides not matched to a gene: 3. Here the CDR3 reads CARSSDRGGYGYTF. The CDR3 coding sequence is TGTGCCAGAAGCTCGGACAGGGGGGGCTATGGCTACACCTTC.

The chain recombines TRBV6-6 with TRBJ1-3, with 9 bases that match TRBD1. The junction had 4 bases not matched to a gene; V was cut back by 5 bases and J by 2 bases. The CDR3 loop spans 15 amino acids. Per germline, CDR1 MNHNY and CDR2 SVGAGI (reference sequence). CDR3 in DNA: TGTGCCAGCAGTGAGACAGGGGGGACTGGAAACACCATATATTTT. Translating gives CASSETGGTGNTIYF.